These 9 T cell receptor beta chains share one sample of origin, sequenced in a study of blood T cell repertoires in COVID-19. Measured with immunoSEQ multiplex PCR; TCRdb has only the in-frame clones, and not every one. The data show over 100,000 clones, with roughly 83% seen just once and about 20% held by the top ten. The sequenced sample was peripheral blood. The receptors come from a woman in her fifties or sixties with acute or convalescent COVID-19.

This chain uses TRBV7-6 with TRBJ1-2; 9 bases map to TRBD1. CDR1 and CDR2 from the germline V gene are SGHVS and FNYEAQ. The CDR3 length is 16 residues. The ends lost 6 bases at V and 4 bases at J; junction bases unmatched: 12. The CDR3 nucleotides read TGTGCCAGCAGGCTCGGGCCCGGACAGGGGACCTATGGCTACACCTTC. Translated, it gives CASRLGPGQGTYGYTF.

The chain links TRBV5-4 to TRBJ2-1, with D possibly TRBD2 on 5 matching bases. Germline values: CDR1 SGHNT, CDR2 YYREEE (reference sequence). V was shortened by 3 bases and J by 9 bases, with 13 bases between the two germline ends. CDR3 length: 13 residues. CDR3 DNA sequence: TGTGCCAGCAGCTCCCGGTTTGAGGGTGAGCAGTTCTTC. Its translation is CASSSRFEGEQFF.

As DNA, the CDR3 is TGTGCCAGCTCACCACGAAGAGATATCGCTGAAGCTTTCTTT. This codes for CASSPRRDIAEAFF. V and J are TRBV18 and TRBJ1-1; D uncertain. V was cut by 1 base and J by 6 bases, with 12 bases left in between. The germline gives CDR1 KGHSH, CDR2 LQKENI. This CDR3 is built from 14 residues.

About this clone: The junction does not match germline at one end; this may be a read error. V and J are TRBV7-7 and TRBJ2-1, with 11 nucleotides matching TRBD2. Germline-derived CDR1 and CDR2 are SSHAT and FNYEAQ (reference sequence). CDR3 length equals 15 residues. DNA for the CDR3: TGTGCTAGCAGCCCGGGACTAGCGGAGGGGGATGAGCAGTTCTTC. Translated: CASSPGLAEGDEQFF.

The chain carries TRBV21-1 and TRBJ2-1; the table's D call TRBD2 went unverified against the DNA. TRBV21-1 is given as a pseudogene. CDR3 length: 15 amino acids. The CDR3 sequence: CASSRRRGGYNEQFF. The CDR3 bases are TGTGCCAGCAGCCGACGTAGGGGGGGGTACAATGAGCAGTTCTTC.

A single count supports this clone. The rearrangement links TRBV7-2 to TRBJ2-5; 8 bases line up with TRBD1. V lost 5 bases and J lost 4; bases outside the gene matches: 6. Per the germline V gene, CDR1 is SGHTA and CDR2 is FQGNSA. This CDR3 is 14 amino acids long. The CDR3 coding sequence is TGTGCCAGCAGCCGTCGCGACAGGGGAGAGACCCAGTACTTC. Translated, it gives CASSRRDRGETQYF. The whole variable domain, filled in from reference TRBV7-2 and TRBJ2-5, reads GAGVSQSPSNKVTEKGKDVELRCDPISGHTALYWYRQSLGQGLEFLIYFQGNSAPDKSGLPSDRFSAERTGGSVSTLTIQRTQQEDSAVYLCASSRRDRGETQYFGPGTRLLVL.

The V gene is TRBV18, the J gene TRBJ2-5; D gene unclear. This CDR3 is built from 13 residues. Germline CDR1 KGHSH, CDR2 LQKENI. V was trimmed by 5 bases and J by 1 base, leaving 8 bases between them. The CDR3: CASSVLAQETQYF. For the CDR3, the DNA is TGTGCCAGCTCAGTACTTGCCCAAGAGACCCAGTACTTC.

V is TRBV4-3 and J is TRBJ2-3; D is unclear. Germline V lookup: CDR1 LGHNA, CDR2 YSLEER. The CDR3 is 15 amino acids. The V gene lost 2 bases and the J gene lost 0 bases, with 9 bases spanning the gap. The CDR3 loop reads CASSQFFVSTDTQYF. The CDR3, as DNA: TGCGCCAGCAGCCAATTCTTCGTTAGCACAGATACGCAGTATTTT.

The rearrangement joins TRBV7-6 to TRBJ2-7; D possibly corresponds to TRBD1 (6 bases). This CDR3 has 13 residues. Germline lookup yields CDR1 SGHVS and CDR2 FNYEAQ. V lost 5 bases and J 4 bases, leaving 12 bases between the germline ends. The CDR3 bases are TGTGCCAGCAGCCAAGAAGGGGGATACGAGCAGTACTTC. This codes for CASSQEGGYEQYF.